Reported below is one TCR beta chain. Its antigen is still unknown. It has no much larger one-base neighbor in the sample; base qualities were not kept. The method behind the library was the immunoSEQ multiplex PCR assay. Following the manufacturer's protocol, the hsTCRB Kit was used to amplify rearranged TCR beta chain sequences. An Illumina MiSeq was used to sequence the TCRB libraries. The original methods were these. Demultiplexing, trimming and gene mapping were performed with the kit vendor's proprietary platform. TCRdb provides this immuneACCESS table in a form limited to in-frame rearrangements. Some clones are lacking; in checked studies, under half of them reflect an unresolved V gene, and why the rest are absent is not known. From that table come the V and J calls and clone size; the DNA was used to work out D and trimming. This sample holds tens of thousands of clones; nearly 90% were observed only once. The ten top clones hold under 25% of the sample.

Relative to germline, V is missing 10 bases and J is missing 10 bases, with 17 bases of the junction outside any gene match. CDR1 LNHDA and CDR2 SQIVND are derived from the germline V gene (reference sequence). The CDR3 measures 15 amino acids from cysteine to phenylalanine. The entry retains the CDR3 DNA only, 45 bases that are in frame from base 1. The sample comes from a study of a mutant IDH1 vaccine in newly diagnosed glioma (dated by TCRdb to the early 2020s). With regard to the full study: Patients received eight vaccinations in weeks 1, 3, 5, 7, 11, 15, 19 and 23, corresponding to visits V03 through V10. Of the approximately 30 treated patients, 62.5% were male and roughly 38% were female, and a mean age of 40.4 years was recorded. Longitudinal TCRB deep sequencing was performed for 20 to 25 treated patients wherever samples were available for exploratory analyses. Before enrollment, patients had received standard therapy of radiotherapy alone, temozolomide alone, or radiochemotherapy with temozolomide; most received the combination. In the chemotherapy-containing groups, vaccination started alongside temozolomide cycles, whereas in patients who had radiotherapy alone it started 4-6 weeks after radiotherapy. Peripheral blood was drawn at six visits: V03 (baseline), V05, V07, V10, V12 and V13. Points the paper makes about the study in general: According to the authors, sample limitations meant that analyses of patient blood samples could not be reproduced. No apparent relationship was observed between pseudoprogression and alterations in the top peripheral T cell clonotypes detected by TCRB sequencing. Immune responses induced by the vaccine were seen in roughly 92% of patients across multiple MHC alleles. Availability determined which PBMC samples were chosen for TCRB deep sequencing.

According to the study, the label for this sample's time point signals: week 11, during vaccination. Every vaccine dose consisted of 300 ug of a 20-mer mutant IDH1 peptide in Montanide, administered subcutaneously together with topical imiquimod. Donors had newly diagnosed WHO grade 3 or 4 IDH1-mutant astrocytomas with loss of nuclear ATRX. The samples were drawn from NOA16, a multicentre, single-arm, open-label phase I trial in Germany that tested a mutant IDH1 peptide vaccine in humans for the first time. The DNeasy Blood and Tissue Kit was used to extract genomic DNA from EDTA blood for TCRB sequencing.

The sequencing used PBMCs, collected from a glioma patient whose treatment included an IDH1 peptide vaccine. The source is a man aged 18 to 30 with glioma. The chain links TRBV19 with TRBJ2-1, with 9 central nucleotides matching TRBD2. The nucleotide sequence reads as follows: TGTGCCACACTAACCGGGGCTAGCGGGACGAGGGAGCAGTTCTTC. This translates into CATLTGASGTREQFF.